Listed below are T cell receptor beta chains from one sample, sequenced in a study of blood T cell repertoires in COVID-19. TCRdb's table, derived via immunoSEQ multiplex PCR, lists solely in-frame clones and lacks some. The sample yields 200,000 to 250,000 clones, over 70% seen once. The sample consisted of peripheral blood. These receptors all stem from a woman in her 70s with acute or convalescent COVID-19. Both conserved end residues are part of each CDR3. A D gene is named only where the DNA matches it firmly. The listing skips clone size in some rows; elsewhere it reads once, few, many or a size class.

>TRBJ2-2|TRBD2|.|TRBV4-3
TGCGCCAGCAGCCGGAAGGGGCTAGCGGGGAGTGGGGAGCTGTTTTTT
CASSRKGLAGSGELFF
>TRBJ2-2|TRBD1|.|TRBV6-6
TGTGCCAGCAGTAGTGGACAGGGGTGGACCGGGGAGCTGTTTTTT
CASSSGQGWTGELFF
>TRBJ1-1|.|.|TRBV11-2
TGTGCCAGCAGCTTCAGGGTGAACACTGAAGCTTTCTTT
CASSFRVNTEAFF
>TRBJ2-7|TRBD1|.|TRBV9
TGTGCCAGCAGCCCCAGACAGGGGGGCTACGAGCAGTACTTC
CASSPRQGGYEQYF
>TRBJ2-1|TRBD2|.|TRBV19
TGTGCCAGTAGTTCCTTACTAGCGGGGGGGTACAATGAGCAGTTCTTC
CASSSLLAGGYNEQFF
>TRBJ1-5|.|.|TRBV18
TGTGCCAGCTCCCCCCAACATGATCAGCCCCAGCATTTT
CASSPQHDQPQHF
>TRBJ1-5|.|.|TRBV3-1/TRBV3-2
TGTGCCAGCAGCCAAGAGCTCAGATATCAGCCCCAGCATTTT
CASSQELRYQPQHF
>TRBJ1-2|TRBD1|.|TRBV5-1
TGCGCCAGCAGCTGGGACAGGGTGAACTATGGCTACACCTTC
CASSWDRVNYGYTF
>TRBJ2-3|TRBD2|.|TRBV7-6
TGTGCCAGCACCCCTTTTGAGCGGGGGGGCACAGATACGCAGTATTTT
CASTPFERGGTDTQYF
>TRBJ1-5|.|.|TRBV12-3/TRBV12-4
TGTGCCAGCAGTTTATGGCCCGCGCCCCAGCATTTT
CASSLWPAPQHF
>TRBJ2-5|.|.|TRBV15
TGTGCCACCAGCAGAGGGAGTGGGGGGGCAGTAGGAGAGACCCAGTACTTC
CATSRGSGGAVGETQYF
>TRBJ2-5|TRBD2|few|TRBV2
TGTGCCAGCAGTGAGGCGACTAGCGGGACCCAGTACTTC
CASSEATSGTQYF
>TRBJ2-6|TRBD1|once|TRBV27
TGTGCCAGCAGCCCGGGACAGGGGCTGGGGGCCAACGTCCTGACTTTC
CASSPGQGLGANVLTF
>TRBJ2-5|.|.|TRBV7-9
TGTGCCAGCAGCTTGGGCAGGACTTGGCAAGAGACCCAGTACTTC
CASSLGRTWQETQYF
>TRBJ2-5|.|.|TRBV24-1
TGTGCCACCAGTCAGATCCAACCGACTCGGGGAGAGACCCAGTACTTC
CATSQIQPTRGETQYF
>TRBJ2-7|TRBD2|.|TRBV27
TGTGCCAGCTCCTCGGGGGGGGCTGTGGTGCACGAGCAGTACTTC
CASSSGGAVVHEQYF
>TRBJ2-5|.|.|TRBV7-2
TGTGCCAGCACCCTAACCGGGGGACAAGAGACCCAGTACTTC
CASTLTGGQETQYF
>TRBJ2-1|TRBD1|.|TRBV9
TGTGCCAGCAGCCTAAGGATTCCGGGACAGGGGGACAATGAGCAGTTCTTC
CASSLRIPGQGDNEQFF
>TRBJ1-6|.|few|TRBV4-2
TGTGCCAGCAGCCAAGATGGCGGACAGCAAAATTCACCCCTCCACTTT
CASSQDGGQQNSPLHF
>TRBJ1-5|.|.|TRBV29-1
TGCAGCGTTAGGCAGGGTGATAGCAATCAGCCCCAGCATTTT
CSVRQGDSNQPQHF
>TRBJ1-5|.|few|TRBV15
TGTGCCACCAGCAGAGATCGCCGAAATACGGGGCCCCAGCATTTT
CATSRDRRNTGPQHF
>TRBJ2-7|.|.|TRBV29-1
TGCAGCGTTGAAGGTGAGGGAGGCTACGAGCAGTACTTC
CSVEGEGGYEQYF
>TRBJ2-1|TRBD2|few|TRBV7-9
TGTGCCTCCAACGGGGGGACTCACTACAATGAGCAGTTCTTC
CASNGGTHYNEQFF
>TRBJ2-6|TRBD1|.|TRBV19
TGTGCCAGTAGTACTTCGCCGGGACAGGGGGCCCCTGGGGCCAACGTCCTGACTTTC
CASSTSPGQGAPGANVLTF
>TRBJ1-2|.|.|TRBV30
TGTGCCTGGAGTGTACTGTTAGGGGGCTATGGCTACACCTTC
CAWSVLLGGYGYTF
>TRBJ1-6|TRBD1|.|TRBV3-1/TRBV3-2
TGTGCCAGCAGCCATCCAGCAGGGGGAGATTCACCCCTCCACTTT
CASSHPAGGDSPLHF
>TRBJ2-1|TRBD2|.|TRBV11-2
TGTGCCAGCAGCTTAGAACGGGAGGGTGGTGAGCAGTTCTTC
CASSLEREGGEQFF
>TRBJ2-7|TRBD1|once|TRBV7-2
TGTGCCAGCAGCTGGGACAGGGAGAGCTACGAGCAGTACTTC
CASSWDRESYEQYF
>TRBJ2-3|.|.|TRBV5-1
TGCGCCAGCAGCTTTGGTAGCACTAGCACAGATACGCAGTATTTT
CASSFGSTSTDTQYF
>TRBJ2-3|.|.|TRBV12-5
TGTGCTAGTGGTTTGGGGACTGCCCCAGATACGCAGTATTTT
CASGLGTAPDTQYF
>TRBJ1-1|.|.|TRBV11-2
TGTGCCAGCACCCTAGGGCTACAGGGCTTTACTGAAGCTTTCTTT
CASTLGLQGFTEAFF
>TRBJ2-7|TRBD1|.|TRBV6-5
TGTGCCAGCAGCTCCGGGACAGTGATCTACGAGCAGTACTTC
CASSSGTVIYEQYF
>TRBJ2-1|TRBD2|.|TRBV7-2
TGTGCCAGCAGCCCGCGCGTAGCGGGGGGATACAATGAGCAGTTCTTC
CASSPRVAGGYNEQFF
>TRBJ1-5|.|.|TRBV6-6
TGTGCCAGCAGCCGAACCCTACAGGGAAGTAGCAATCAGCCCCAGCATTTT
CASSRTLQGSSNQPQHF
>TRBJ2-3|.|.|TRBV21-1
TGTGCCAGCAGCCGACGACTAGGGACGGGGACCGGTACGCAGTATTTT
CASSRRLGTGTGTQYF
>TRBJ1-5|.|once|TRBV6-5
TGTGCCAGCAGTTTTTTAGAGTCCCAGCATTTT
CASSFLESQHF
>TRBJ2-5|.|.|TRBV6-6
TGTGCCAGCTGGGTCTCACCGGGGACCCAGTACTTC
CASWVSPGTQYF